This is a list of T cell receptor beta chains from one sample in a study of vaccination effects on CD4 cells after COVID-19. Their antigens remain unidentified. Profiling relied on immunoSEQ multiplex PCR, and the TCRdb table lists in-frame clones only, not all of them. The data show approximately 44,000 clones, approximately 80% seen once. Sequenced material: CD4+ T cells from PBMCs cultured with HCoV-NL63 spike peptides, taken before COVID-19 vaccination. Receptor source: a human donor who received a COVID-19 vaccine. Each CDR3 is given with its conserved first and last residue.

CDR3	V	J
CASTREGANYGYTF	TRBV9	TRBJ1-2
CSVPDGYYGYTF	TRBV29-1	TRBJ1-2
CASSPPNRGTGELFF	TRBV5-8	TRBJ2-2
CASSLSGENTEAFF	TRBV5-1	TRBJ1-1
CASSLSGQADIGYTF	TRBV5-1	TRBJ1-2
CASRDQTGVETQYF	TRBV18	TRBJ2-5
CASSLRQQETQYF	TRBV7-3	TRBJ2-5
CARSLVGDPNQPQHF	TRBV5-3	TRBJ1-5
CASSLRTGQETQYF	TRBV5-1	TRBJ2-5
CASTQTETNEKLFF	TRBV5-5	TRBJ1-4
CASSYSRGHGYTF	TRBV6-5	TRBJ1-2
CASSQDRKNTEAFF	TRBV18	TRBJ1-1
CAISDSSNSLAKNIQYF	TRBV10-3	TRBJ2-4
CATSRDWGNYGYTF	TRBV15	TRBJ1-2
CASGPTPSYNEQFF	TRBV28	TRBJ2-1